The 20 T cell receptor beta chains in this list originate from one sample, sequenced in a study of blood T cell repertoires in COVID-19. Generated by immunoSEQ multiplex PCR, the TCRdb table keeps only in-frame clones and is missing some. The sample contains about 240,000 clones, 82% of which appear only once. What was sequenced was peripheral blood. The source of these receptors is an older woman with active or convalescent COVID-19.

This clone was found once. The chain uses TRBV19 and TRBJ2-1; TRBD1 aligns across 9 bases. Germline V CDR1 and CDR2: LNHDA, SQIVND (reference sequence). This CDR3 has 19 residues. Trimming removed 4 bases from V and 5 bases from J; junction bases left unmatched: 18. CDR3 residues: CASSKRGLEGQGTNNEQFF. In DNA, the CDR3 is TGTGCCAGTAGTAAGCGGGGATTGGAGGGACAGGGAACGAACAATGAGCAGTTCTTC.

This chain links TRBV6-5 with TRBJ1-2; D is ambiguous. V lost 2 bases, J lost 5 bases, and 6 bases lay in between. The length of the CDR3 is 12 residues. The germline V gene encodes CDR1 MNHEY and CDR2 SVGAGI. CDR3 amino acids: CASSYRGYGYTF. DNA of the CDR3: TGTGCCAGCAGTTACAGAGGGTATGGCTACACCTTC.

V is TRBV4-3 and J is TRBJ2-7; weak D call: TRBD2 (5 bases). Trimming cost V 1 base and J 2 bases, with 12 bases left between them. The CDR3 spans 15 residues. Looked up from germline, CDR1 is LGHNA and CDR2 is YSLEER. CDR3 residues: CASSQVGGPTYEQYF. CDR3 nucleotides: TGCGCCAGCAGCCAAGTTGGAGGACCCACCTACGAGCAGTACTTC.

This sequence joins TRBV11-3 and TRBJ2-7; perhaps TRBD2 as D (5 bases). V lost 5 bases and J 5 bases, leaving 13 bases between the germline ends. The CDR3 covers 13 residues. Germline V lookup: CDR1 SGHNT, CDR2 YENEEA. This CDR3 reads CASSTSGGDEQYF. The CDR3 bases are TGTGCCAGCAGCACCAGCGGTGGGGACGAGCAGTACTTC.

This chain links TRBV7-2 with TRBJ2-1; 8 bases agree with TRBD2. Germline V gene lookup returns CDR1 SGHTA and CDR2 FQGNSA. The CDR3 has 17 amino acids. J lost 8 bases, V lost 2 bases, and 14 bases had no gene match. CDR3 nucleotide sequence: TGTGCCAGCAGCTTAAGGGGTACGGGGGGGCGCAGTGATGAGCAGTTCTTC. It translates to CASSLRGTGGRSDEQFF.

The V and J genes are TRBV28 and TRBJ2-7, with unresolved D. This CDR3 has 12 amino acids. V lost 5 bases, J lost 3 bases, and 8 bases lay in between. Germline V gene data show CDR1 as MDHEN and CDR2 as SYDVKM. The CDR3: CASSPFSYEQYF. In nucleotides, the CDR3 is TGTGCCAGCAGTCCCTTCAGCTACGAGCAGTACTTC.

This clone was observed a handful of times. The rearrangement uses TRBV2 and TRBJ2-5; D might be TRBD2 (7 bases). CDR1 and CDR2 (germline): SNHLY, FYNNEI. This CDR3 is built from 15 residues. Trimming took off 2 bases at V and 2 bases at J, with 12 bases between the two ends. The DNA for the CDR3 is TGTGCCAGCAGTGAAAGGGGGGGGGTGCAAGAGACCCAGTACTTC. It codes for CASSERGGVQETQYF.

The chain recombines TRBV7-2 with TRBJ1-3; D not certain. V shed 5 bases and J shed 1 base, with 9 bases lying between them. The germline V gene encodes CDR1 SGHTA and CDR2 FQGNSA. CDR3 length: 14 amino acids. DNA for the CDR3: TGTGCCAGCAGCCAACAGATTTCTGGAAACACCATATATTTT. This gives the protein CASSQQISGNTIYF.

The chain links TRBV11-2 to TRBJ1-1; D possibly corresponds to TRBD1 (6 bases). V shed 5 bases and J shed 1 base, with 14 bases lying between them. Looked up from germline, CDR1 is SGHAT and CDR2 is FQNNGV. The CDR3 runs to 15 residues. The CDR3 sequence is CASSLGDIPNTEAFF. The CDR3 bases are TGTGCCAGCAGCCTTGGGGACATCCCGAACACTGAAGCTTTCTTT. Full variable domain (missing parts from reference TRBV11-2 and TRBJ1-1): EAGVAQSPRYKIIEKRQSVAFWCNPISGHATLYWYQQILGQGPKLLIQFQNNGVVDDSQLPKDRFSAERLKGVDSTLKIQPAKLEDSAVYLCASSLGDIPNTEAFFGQGTRLTVV.

CDR3 loop: CASGLSRDTGELFF. The CDR3 DNA is TGTGCTAGTGGTTTATCCAGGGACACCGGGGAGCTGTTTTTT. V is TRBV12-5 and J is TRBJ2-2; possible D gene TRBD1, 5 bases. The germline V and J ends were trimmed by 3 bases and 3 bases, with 8 bases remaining between them. CDR1 is LGHNT and CDR2 is FRNRAP in the germline V gene. The CDR3 totals 14 residues.

The rearrangement uses TRBV29-1 and TRBJ1-4; no definite D call. Trimming removed 5 bases from V and 4 bases from J, with 8 bases in between. The CDR3 consists of 12 residues. The germline gives CDR1 SQVTM, CDR2 ANQGSEA. This CDR3 reads CSVLPGNEKLFF. CDR3 DNA: TGCAGCGTTTTACCCGGTAATGAAAAACTGTTTTTT.

As to this clone: The same CDR3 arises from other DNA sequences in this sample as well. The gene calls are TRBV3-1 (or the pseudogene TRBV3-2) and TRBJ1-6; 8 bases fit TRBD1. After removal of 4 bases from V and 6 bases from J, the junction contained 5 bases not matched to a gene. The CDR3 is 15 residues long. The germline V gene encodes CDR1 LGHDT and CDR2 YNNKEL (reference sequence). CDR3 sequence: CASSPGQGGNSPLHF. CDR3 sequence (DNA): TGTGCCAGCAGCCCTGGACAGGGTGGTAATTCACCCCTCCACTTT.

The rearrangement uses TRBV3-1 (or the pseudogene TRBV3-2) and TRBJ2-3; 7 positions agree with TRBD1. Germline V CDR1 and CDR2: LGHDT, YNNKEL (reference sequence). Trimming cost V 1 base and J 0 bases; bases outside gene matches: 10. The CDR3 contains 18 residues. The CDR3 loop reads CASSQGRGQFASTDTQYF. The CDR3 nucleotides are TGTGCCAGCAGCCAAGGTCGGGGACAGTTCGCTAGCACAGATACGCAGTATTTT.

This clone was recorded a few times. J is TRBJ2-3 and V is TRBV6-1; no firm D call. The CDR3 is 16 residues long. Trimming removed 4 bases from V and 1 base from J, with 15 bases in between. CDR1 is MNHNS and CDR2 is SASEGT in the germline V gene. The CDR3 DNA is TGTGCCAGCAGTGCCCTTGGTGCGCTCGGCACAGATACGCAGTATTTT. Protein product: CASSALGALGTDTQYF.

CDR3 amino acids: CASSQEGSGGSYNEQFF. The CDR3 coding sequence is TGTGCCAGCAGCCAAGAAGGTAGCGGGGGGTCCTACAATGAGCAGTTCTTC. This chain uses TRBV4-2 with TRBJ2-1; 10 bases are a match to TRBD2. Losses at the gene ends were 0 bases for V and 1 base for J; bases not matched to a gene: 3. Germline CDR1 is LGHNA and CDR2 is YNFKEQ. The CDR3 has 17 residues.

The chain uses TRBV7-3 and TRBJ2-6; 7 positions agree with TRBD1. The germline gives CDR1 SGHTA, CDR2 FQGTGA. The CDR3 loop spans 21 amino acids. The junction had 25 bases not matched to a gene; V was cut back by 1 base and J by 10 bases. Here the CDR3 reads CASSLRGTANREVLSRNVLTF. In DNA form, the CDR3 reads TGTGCCAGCAGCTTAAGGGGGACAGCGAACAGGGAAGTACTATCCAGGAACGTCCTGACTTTC.

The chain is built from TRBV30 and TRBJ1-6; D gene unclear. Germline V gives CDR1 GTSNPN, CDR2 SVGIG (reference sequence). Trimming cost V 3 bases and J 9 bases, with 18 bases left between them. The CDR3 is 15 amino acids. CDR3 in DNA: TGTGCCTGGAGCGACTCGGAGAGGGCAAGTTCACCCCTCCACTTT. Translating gives CAWSDSERASSPLHF.

The V and J genes are TRBV7-7 and TRBJ2-1; 11 nucleotides match TRBD2. CDR1 SSHAT and CDR2 FNYEAQ come from the germline V gene (reference sequence). The ends lost 11 bases at V and 9 bases at J; junction bases unmatched: 9. The CDR3 covers 13 residues. CDR3 DNA sequence: TGTGCCGACACGCTAGCGGGGGGCGTTGAGCAGTTCTTC. The encoded protein is CADTLAGGVEQFF.

This chain joins TRBV18 and TRBJ2-5; 11 positions match TRBD2. Germline lookup yields CDR1 KGHSH and CDR2 LQKENI. The junction had 1 base not matched to a gene; V was cut back by 1 base and J by 3 bases. The CDR3 contains 15 residues. CDR3 DNA: TGTGCCAGCTCACCACAGGGACTAGCGGAAGAGACCCAGTACTTC. Protein sequence: CASSPQGLAEETQYF. The full variable domain, with the rest looked up from reference TRBV18 and TRBJ2-5, is NAGVMQNPRHLVRRRGQEARLRCSPMKGHSHVYWYRQLPEEGLKFMVYLQKENIIDESGMPKERFSAEFPKEGPSILRIQQVVRGDSAAYFCASSPQGLAEETQYFGPGTRLLVL.

The chain couples TRBV30 to TRBJ2-1, with a possible D match to TRBD2 (6 bases). The CDR3 is made up of 14 amino acids. Trimming left V 3 bases short and J 9 bases short, with 18 bases between. Germline CDR1 reads GTSNPN; CDR2 reads SVGIG (reference sequence). CDR3 DNA sequence: TGTGCCTGGAGGTCGGGAGCCTCATCCGGTGAGCAGTTCTTC. Protein sequence: CAWRSGASSGEQFF.